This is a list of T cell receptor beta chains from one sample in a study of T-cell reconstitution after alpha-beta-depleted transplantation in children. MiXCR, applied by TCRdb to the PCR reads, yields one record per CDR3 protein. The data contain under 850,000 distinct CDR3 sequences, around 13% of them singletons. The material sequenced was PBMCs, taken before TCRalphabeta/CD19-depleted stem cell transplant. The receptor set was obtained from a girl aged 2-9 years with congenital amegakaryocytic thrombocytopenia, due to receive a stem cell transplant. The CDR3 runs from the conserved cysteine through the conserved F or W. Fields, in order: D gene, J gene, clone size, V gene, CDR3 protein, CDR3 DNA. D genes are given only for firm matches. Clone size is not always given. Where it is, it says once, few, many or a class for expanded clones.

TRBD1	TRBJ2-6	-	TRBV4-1	CASSPSRDRRSSSGANVMTF	TGCGCCAGCAGCCCGTCCCGGGACAGAAGATCAAGCTCTGGGGCCAACGTCATGACTTTC
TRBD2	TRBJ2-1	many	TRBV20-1	CSARGPGLAGYNEQFF	TGCAGTGCTAGAGGGCCAGGGCTAGCGGGATACAATGAGCAGTTCTTC
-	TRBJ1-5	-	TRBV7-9	CASSPLPAADNQPQHF	TGTGCCAGCAGCCCTCTCCCTGCGGCCGACAATCAGCCCCAGCATTTT
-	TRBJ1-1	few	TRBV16	CASSPRTLENTEAFF	TGTGCCAGCAGCCCCCGGACTTTAGAGAACACTGAAGCTTTCTTT
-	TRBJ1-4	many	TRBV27	CASSLWAPSTNEKLFF	TGTGCCAGCAGTTTGTGGGCACCTTCAACTAATGAAAAACTGTTTTTT
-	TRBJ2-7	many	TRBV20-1	CSAVIPTSNEQYF	TGCAGTGCCGTTATACCTACTTCCAACGAGCAGTACTTC
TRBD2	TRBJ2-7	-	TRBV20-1	CSARGGLAGSYEQYF	TGCAGTGCTAGAGGGGGACTAGCGGGATCCTACGAGCAGTACTTC
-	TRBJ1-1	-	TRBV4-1	CASSQGMDTEAFF	TGCGCCAGCAGCCAAGGTATGGACACTGAAGCTTTCTTT
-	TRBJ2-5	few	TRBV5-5	CASSTTRIRVSETQYF	TGTGCCAGCAGTACAACTAGGATCAGGGTGTCAGAGACCCAGTACTTC
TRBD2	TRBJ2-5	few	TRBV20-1	CSAVAGGVETQYF	TGCAGTGCGGTAGCGGGAGGCGTAGAGACCCAGTACTTC
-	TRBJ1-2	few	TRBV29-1	CSVEDRASSNYGYTF	TGCAGCGTTGAAGATCGGGCCAGCTCTAACTATGGCTACACCTTC
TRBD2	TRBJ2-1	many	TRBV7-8	CASFSGRDNEQFF	TGTGCCAGCTTTTCCGGGAGGGACAATGAGCAGTTCTTC
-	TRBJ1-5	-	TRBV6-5	CASSYQPWTSGATQHF	TGTGCCAGCAGTTACCAACCTTGGACTAGTGGAGCTACGCAGCATTTT
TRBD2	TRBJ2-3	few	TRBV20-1	CSARYSGRLTDTQYF	TGCAGTGCTAGGTACAGCGGGAGACTGACAGATACGCAGTATTTT
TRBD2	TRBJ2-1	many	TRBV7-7	CASSLSSGRADEQFF	TGTGCCAGCAGCTTAAGTAGCGGGAGGGCCGATGAGCAGTTCTTC
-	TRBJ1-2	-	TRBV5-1	CASSLIDGNYGYTF	TGCGCCAGCAGCTTGATAGACGGAAACTATGGCTACACCTTC